These 2 T cell receptor beta chains were all obtained from the same sample, sequenced in a study of blood T cell repertoires in COVID-19. The data were produced by immunoSEQ multiplex PCR, yet TCRdb's version contains in-frame clones alone and is incomplete. The profile shows approximately 83,000 clones, around four fifths of them singletons. Source material: peripheral blood. Receptor source: a man aged 50 to 59 with acute or convalescent COVID-19.

The gene calls are TRBV6-5 and TRBJ2-1, with a tentative D call TRBD1 (5 bases). V was pared by 5 bases and J by 9 bases, with 8 bases between. The V gene's germline CDR1 is MNHEY and CDR2 SVGAGI. CDR3 length: 11 residues. The CDR3 nucleotides are TGTGCCAGCAGTCAACAGGTTGAGCAGTTCTTC. It is translated as CASSQQVEQFF.

The CDR3 DNA reads TGCGCCAGCTTCGGGGGGACGTCAGATGAAGCTTTCTTT. Amino acid sequence: CASFGGTSDEAFF. This rearrangement joins TRBV10-2 to TRBJ1-1; D is perhaps TRBD1 (5 bases). V dropped 8 bases and J dropped 7 bases, with 17 bases sitting between them. The germline gives CDR1 WSHSY, CDR2 SAAADI. This CDR3 has 13 residues.